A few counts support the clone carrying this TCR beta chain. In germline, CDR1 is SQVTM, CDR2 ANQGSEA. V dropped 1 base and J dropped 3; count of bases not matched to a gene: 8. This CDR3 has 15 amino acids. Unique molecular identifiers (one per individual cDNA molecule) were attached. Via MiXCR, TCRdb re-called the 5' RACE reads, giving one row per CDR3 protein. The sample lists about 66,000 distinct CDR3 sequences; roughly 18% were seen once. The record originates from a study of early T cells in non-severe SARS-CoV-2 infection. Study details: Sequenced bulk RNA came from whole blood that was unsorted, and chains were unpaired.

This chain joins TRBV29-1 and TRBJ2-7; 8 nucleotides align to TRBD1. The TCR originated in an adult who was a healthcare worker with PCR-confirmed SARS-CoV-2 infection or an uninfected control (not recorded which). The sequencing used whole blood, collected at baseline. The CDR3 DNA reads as TGCAGCGTTGAAGTCTTCGCACAGGGGGGCTACGAGCAGTACTTC. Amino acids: CSVEVFAQGGYEQYF.